The rows below give T cell receptor beta chains drawn from one sample of a study of blood T cell repertoires in COVID-19. Sequencing used immunoSEQ multiplex PCR; TCRdb keeps in-frame clones, though not all of them. The table lists over 250,000 clones, 70% to 90% of them singletons, with roughly 5.3% in the top ten. The sequenced sample was PBMCs or T cells enriched from blood (not recorded which). The receptors shown here come from a woman in her twenties or thirties who had recovered from COVID-19. Both conserved end residues are part of each CDR3. D genes are given only for firm matches. Size tells how often a clone was seen (once, few, many) or the class of an expanded clone, and some rows leave it out.

cdr3_aa cdr3_nt j_call clone_size cdr3_length d_call v_call
CASSITGEREAFF TGTGCCAGTAGTATCACCGGGGAAAGGGAAGCTTTCTTT TRBJ1-1 . 13 . TRBV19
CASSPTDRGQTGELFF TGTGCCAGCTCACCAACGGACAGGGGGCAAACCGGGGAGCTGTTTTTT TRBJ2-2 . 16 TRBD1 TRBV18
CASSLGTTTTDTQYF TGCGCCAGCAGCCTCGGGACTACTACCACAGATACGCAGTATTTT TRBJ2-3 . 15 TRBD2 TRBV5-1
CASGLNTDTQYF TGTGCCAGCGGCCTTAACACAGATACGCAGTATTTT TRBJ2-3 . 12 . TRBV9
CASSWTGETGELFF TGTGCCAGCAGCTGGACAGGGGAAACCGGGGAGCTGTTTTTT TRBJ2-2 . 14 TRBD1 TRBV7-9
CASSLELTGGDTQYF TGTGCCAGCAGCTTGGAATTGACTGGGGGGGATACGCAGTATTTT TRBJ2-3 . 15 . TRBV5-4
CASTDRAGGFLYF TGTGCCAGCACTGACCGAGCGGGGGGCTTTCTGTATTTT TRBJ2-3 . 13 TRBD2 TRBV2
CASSTQGIDTGELFF TGTGCCAGTAGTACACAGGGAATCGACACCGGGGAGCTGTTTTTT TRBJ2-2 few 15 . TRBV19
CASSFFGQNEKLFF TGTGCCAGCAGCTTCTTCGGACAGAATGAAAAACTGTTTTTT TRBJ1-4 . 14 . TRBV5-6
CSAGSGYTIYF TGCAGTGCTGGATCAGGGTACACCATATATTTT TRBJ1-3 once 11 . TRBV20-1
CASSRGTGPWDYGYTF TGTGCCAGCAGCAGGGGGACGGGACCCTGGGACTATGGCTACACCTTC TRBJ1-2 . 16 . TRBV5-5
CASSSDTGELFF TGTGCCAGCAGCTCGGACACCGGGGAGCTGTTTTTT TRBJ2-2 few 12 . TRBV5-6
CASSSGNEQFF TGTGCCAGCAGCTCAGGGAATGAGCAGTTCTTC TRBJ2-1 . 11 . TRBV11-3
CASSARQDYNEQFF TGTGCCAGCAGCGCCCGACAGGACTACAATGAGCAGTTCTTC TRBJ2-1 . 14 . TRBV9
CASTRTVTDTQYF TGTGCCAGCACCAGGACAGTCACAGATACGCAGTATTTT TRBJ2-3 once 13 . TRBV28
CASSLPRAIDTQYF TGTGCCAGCAGCTTGCCCAGGGCGATAGATACGCAGTATTTT TRBJ2-3 once 14 . TRBV7-8
CASSLRGGGATDTQYF TGTGCCAGCAGCCTCCGAGGCGGGGGGGCGACAGATACGCAGTATTTT TRBJ2-3 . 16 TRBD2 TRBV3-1/TRBV3-2
CASDQRGGRTGELFF TGCGCCAGCGACCAGCGGGGGGGCCGAACCGGGGAGCTGTTTTTT TRBJ2-2 . 15 TRBD2 TRBV4-1
CATSRAGGGLNTEAFF TGTGCCACCAGCAGAGCGGGGGGCGGATTAAACACTGAAGCTTTCTTT TRBJ1-1 . 16 . TRBV15
CASSYSGGRVAEAFF TGTGCCAGCAGTTACTCGGGAGGGAGAGTGGCTGAAGCTTTCTTT TRBJ1-1 . 15 . TRBV6-5
CASSLTEGTGELFF TGTGCCAGCAGCTTAACCGAGGGCACCGGGGAGCTGTTTTTT TRBJ2-2 . 14 . TRBV7-2
CASTHDRDSNYGYTF TGTGCCAGTACCCACGACAGGGATTCTAACTATGGCTACACCTTC TRBJ1-2 . 15 TRBD1 TRBV19
CASKNRAGEETQYF TGCGCCAGCAAGAACAGGGCTGGCGAGGAGACCCAGTACTTC TRBJ2-5 . 14 . TRBV4-1
CASSLGPDWIAPDRGELFF TGTGCCAGCAGCTTGGGACCGGACTGGATCGCCCCCGATCGCGGGGAGCTGTTTTTT TRBJ2-2 . 19 . TRBV5-5
CASSRRTANTEAFF TGTGCCAGCAGCCGGAGGACGGCGAACACTGAAGCTTTCTTT TRBJ1-1 . 14 . TRBV14
CASSQDQGGRGYTF TGTGCCAGCAGCCAAGATCAAGGGGGACGAGGCTACACCTTC TRBJ1-2 once 14 . TRBV3-1/TRBV3-2
CASSDRDNYGYTF TGTGCCAGCAGTGACAGGGATAACTATGGCTACACCTTC TRBJ1-2 few 13 . TRBV2